This T cell receptor (beta chain) was profiled in a study of T cell responses to AZD1222 COVID-19 vaccine. Germline-derived CDR1 and CDR2 are MDHEN and SYDVKM. Between the trimmed V and J ends, which lost 5 bases and 9 bases, there was a span of 13 bases. CDR3 length: 12 residues. Assay used: immunoSEQ multiplex PCR; TCRdb lists only in-frame clones, some missing. The sample holds around 110,000 clones, approximately 83% seen once. The chain links TRBV28 to TRBJ1-1; D is perhaps TRBD1 (5 bases). The sequences come from peripheral blood, collected on day 0 of MenACWY control vaccination. The TCR originated in an adult in good health. The CDR3 loop is CASSNTGAQAFF. The DNA of the CDR3 is TGTGCCAGCAGTAACACCGGGGCCCAAGCTTTCTTT.